Given below is one TCR beta chain in context. This record comes from a study of OX40 agonist ivuxolimab in advanced cancers. Germline values: CDR1 SGHTA, CDR2 FQGTGA. Trimming cost V 4 bases and J 7 bases; bases outside gene matches: 10. The CDR3 is 17 residues long. TCRdb's table, derived via immunoSEQ multiplex PCR, lists solely in-frame clones and lacks some. The table lists around 46,000 clones, 82% of them singletons, with less than 2% in the top ten. This sequence was found in an adult with an advanced solid tumor such as melanoma, head and neck, liver or kidney cancer. This rearrangement joins TRBV7-3 to TRBJ2-2, with 12 bases lining up with TRBD2. The material was CD4+ or CD8+ T cells sorted from blood, obtained in a trial of the OX40 agonist ivuxolimab. CDR3 sequence (DNA): TGTGCCAGCAGCTCCCAGGCTAGCGGGGGGGCCCACGGGGAGCTGTTTTTT. Protein product: CASSSQASGGAHGELFF.